The rows below give T cell receptor beta chains drawn from one sample of a study of blood T cell repertoires in COVID-19. Profiled with immunoSEQ multiplex PCR; TCRdb holds only in-frame clones, not every one. The sample shows 250,000 or so clones, roughly 87% of them seen only once. The sequencing input was peripheral blood. The source is a woman aged 35 to 49 who had recovered from COVID-19. Both conserved end residues are part of each CDR3. The D gene is left open where the match is weak. Rows may omit the clone size; those that give it use once, few, many or a size class.

d_gene | j_gene | v_gene | abundance | CDR3aa | CDR3nt
. | TRBJ2-5 | TRBV5-1 | . | CASSLSGSETQYF | TGCGCCAGCAGCTTGTCAGGGTCGGAGACCCAGTACTTC
. | TRBJ2-1 | TRBV5-5 | . | CASSSRLGGPQFF | TGTGCCAGCAGCTCCCGCCTGGGGGGTCCCCAGTTCTTC
TRBD1 | TRBJ2-2 | TRBV29-1 | . | CSVKYTGTALTGELFF | TGCAGCGTTAAATATACCGGGACAGCTCTTACCGGGGAGCTGTTTTTT
. | TRBJ2-1 | TRBV11-2 | . | CASSFSAVTYNEQFF | TGTGCCAGCAGCTTCAGTGCGGTAACCTACAATGAGCAGTTCTTC
. | TRBJ1-5 | TRBV6-6 | . | CASSTNQPQHF | TGTGCCAGCAGTACAAATCAGCCCCAGCATTTT
. | TRBJ2-7 | TRBV30 | . | CAWSRTGLEQYF | TGTGCCTGGAGTAGAACAGGCCTCGAGCAGTACTTC
TRBD2 | TRBJ2-5 | TRBV7-2 | . | CASSFRAGGETQYF | TGTGCCAGCAGCTTTCGAGCGGGAGGAGAGACCCAGTACTTC
. | TRBJ2-5 | TRBV9 | . | CASSVGAVGKETQYF | TGTGCCAGCAGCGTAGGGGCTGTAGGAAAAGAGACCCAGTACTTC
TRBD2 | TRBJ2-4 | TRBV7-2 | . | CASSLDPSGKNIQYF | TGTGCCAGCAGCTTAGATCCTAGCGGCAAAAACATTCAGTACTTC
. | TRBJ2-3 | TRBV9 | . | CASSEGGTDTQYF | TGTGCCAGCAGCGAGGGGGGCACAGATACGCAGTATTTT
TRBD2 | TRBJ2-7 | TRBV10-3 | . | CAGRAGEGYEQYF | TGTGCCGGACGAGCGGGGGAAGGCTACGAGCAGTACTTC
TRBD2 | TRBJ2-5 | TRBV13 | . | CASSRGLAGVETQYF | TGTGCCAGCAGCCGGGGACTAGCGGGAGTGGAGACCCAGTACTTC
. | TRBJ1-1 | TRBV18 | . | CASSQQGPEAFF | TGTGCCAGCTCACAACAGGGTCCTGAAGCTTTCTTT
. | TRBJ1-4 | TRBV19 | . | CASSIRADRYNEKLFF | TGTGCCAGTAGTATCCGGGCCGACAGGTATAATGAAAAACTGTTTTTT
. | TRBJ1-1 | TRBV6-6 | . | CASLGTSTMNTEAFF | TGTGCCAGCCTCGGGACATCGACAATGAACACTGAAGCTTTCTTT
TRBD2 | TRBJ2-3 | TRBV5-1 | few | CASSLAGTSIDTQYF | TGCGCCAGCAGCTTGGCCGGGACTAGTATAGATACGCAGTATTTT
TRBD2 | TRBJ2-1 | TRBV10-2 | . | CASSGLADYNEQFF | TGCGCCAGCAGTGGACTAGCGGATTACAATGAGCAGTTCTTC
TRBD1 | TRBJ1-2 | TRBV7-9 | few | CASEAPGGGSYGYTF | TGTGCCAGCGAGGCCCCAGGGGGCGGGAGCTATGGCTACACCTTC
TRBD2 | TRBJ2-3 | TRBV2 | . | CASSPRTSGTDTQYF | TGTGCCAGCAGCCCCCGGACTAGCGGGACAGATACGCAGTATTTT
. | TRBJ2-2 | TRBV7-9 | few | CASSSGPRNTGELFF | TGTGCCAGCAGCTCAGGGCCGAGGAACACCGGGGAGCTGTTTTTT
. | TRBJ1-5 | TRBV12-3/TRBV12-4 | . | CASSTGSGQPQHF | TGTGCCAGCAGTACAGGGTCGGGCCAGCCCCAGCATTTT
TRBD1 | TRBJ2-1 | TRBV2 | . | CASRIDRGSFEQFF | TGTGCCAGCAGGATAGACAGGGGGTCATTTGAGCAGTTCTTC
TRBD2 | TRBJ2-3 | TRBV10-3 | . | CAISDTSGRTTFDTQYF | TGTGCCATCAGTGACACTAGCGGGAGGACCACATTCGATACGCAGTATTTT
TRBD2 | TRBJ2-1 | TRBV7-9 | . | CASSSSGRTYNEQFF | TGTGCCAGCAGCTCAAGCGGGAGAACCTACAATGAGCAGTTCTTC
TRBD2 | TRBJ2-1 | TRBV19 | . | CASSIQSSGAYNEQFF | TGTGCCAGTAGTATCCAGAGTAGCGGGGCCTACAATGAGCAGTTCTTC
. | TRBJ2-2 | TRBV6-5 | . | CASSKSTGAGELFF | TGTGCCAGCAGTAAATCAACGGGAGCCGGGGAGCTGTTTTTT
TRBD1 | TRBJ2-5 | TRBV4-3 | once | CASSGDRGRRETQYF | TGCGCCAGCAGCGGGGACAGGGGGCGTCGAGAGACCCAGTACTTC
TRBD2 | TRBJ2-3 | TRBV14 | . | CASSLRTGRPSTDTQYF | TGTGCCAGCAGCCTTCGCACCGGGAGGCCTTCCACAGATACGCAGTATTTT
. | TRBJ1-1 | TRBV7-2 | . | CASSLAGDTEAFF | TGTGCCAGCAGCTTAGCCGGGGACACTGAAGCTTTCTTT
TRBD1 | TRBJ2-1 | TRBV18 | . | CASSPHTIGQGSNEQFF | TGTGCCAGCTCACCCCACACCATTGGACAGGGTTCCAATGAGCAGTTCTTC
TRBD2 | TRBJ2-1 | TRBV7-8 | . | CASSLRSRLAGTNEQFF | TGTGCCAGCAGCTTAAGGTCGCGACTAGCGGGAACCAATGAGCAGTTCTTC
. | TRBJ2-1 | TRBV5-1 | . | CASSLGLGVSYNEQFF | TGCGCCAGCAGCTTGGGGCTAGGGGTCTCCTACAATGAGCAGTTCTTC
TRBD1 | TRBJ2-7 | TRBV5-6 | . | CASSLGTGGYEQYF | TGTGCCAGCAGCTTGGGGACAGGGGGCTACGAGCAGTACTTC
TRBD2 | TRBJ2-3 | TRBV19 | few | CASSPRSLAGPPEGTDTQYF | TGTGCCAGTAGTCCACGATCACTAGCGGGTCCCCCCGAGGGCACAGATACGCAGTATTTT
TRBD1 | TRBJ1-2 | TRBV14 | . | CASSQTGGAGYTF | TGTGCCAGCAGCCAAACAGGGGGAGCTGGCTACACCTTC
. | TRBJ1-2 | TRBV9 | . | CASSPRLVGNYGYTF | TGTGCCAGCAGCCCCCGGTTGGTCGGTAACTATGGCTACACCTTC
TRBD1 | TRBJ1-2 | TRBV6-5 | . | CASSRGQHYGYTF | TGTGCCAGCAGTCGGGGACAGCACTATGGCTACACCTTC
. | TRBJ2-2 | TRBV10-3 | few | CAISPGSGKNTGELFF | TGTGCCATCAGCCCTGGGAGCGGCAAAAACACCGGGGAGCTGTTTTTT
. | TRBJ2-1 | TRBV5-1 | . | CASSFGPADEQFF | TGCGCCAGCAGCTTCGGTCCTGCTGATGAGCAGTTCTTC
TRBD1 | TRBJ1-5 | TRBV5-1 | few | CASSAGTGENQPQHF | TGCGCCAGCAGCGCCGGGACAGGGGAGAATCAGCCCCAGCATTTT
TRBD2 | TRBJ2-1 | TRBV19 | . | CASSTGLGGEQFF | TGTGCCAGTAGTACGGGACTAGGAGGTGAGCAGTTCTTC
TRBD2 | TRBJ2-3 | TRBV10-1 | . | CASSAILLAGGSTDTQYF | TGCGCCAGCAGTGCAATCTTGCTAGCGGGAGGTAGCACAGATACGCAGTATTTT
. | TRBJ2-1 | TRBV2 | . | CASRETLEQFF | TGTGCCAGCAGGGAGACTCTTGAGCAGTTCTTC
TRBD1 | TRBJ2-6 | TRBV9 | . | CASSVAPRDRVTSGANVLTF | TGTGCCAGCAGCGTAGCCCCGAGGGACAGGGTAACCTCTGGGGCCAACGTCCTGACTTTC
TRBD1 | TRBJ2-1 | TRBV10-3 | . | CAIKTGGVNEQFF | TGTGCCATCAAGACAGGGGGCGTAAATGAGCAGTTCTTC
. | TRBJ2-6 | TRBV6-1 | many | CASSEDGSSGANVLTF | TGTGCCAGCAGTGAGGATGGTAGCTCCGGGGCCAACGTCCTGACTTTC
TRBD2 | TRBJ2-2 | TRBV5-1 | . | CASSLGTSGRARTGELFF | TGCGCCAGCAGCTTGGGGACTAGCGGGAGGGCCAGGACCGGGGAGCTGTTTTTT
. | TRBJ1-3 | TRBV29-1 | . | CSVEVGALSGNTIYF | TGCAGCGTTGAAGTAGGGGCTCTATCTGGAAACACCATATATTTT
. | TRBJ1-1 | TRBV2 | . | CASSVRSTEAFF | TGTGCCAGCAGTGTTAGGAGCACTGAAGCTTTCTTT
. | TRBJ2-1 | TRBV5-1 | . | CASSPPAGLSRTENKGFF | TGCGCCAGCAGCCCTCCGGCGGGCCTCTCTCGTACTGAAAACAAAGGGTTCTTC
. | TRBJ1-1 | TRBV10-3 | once | CAISESRSMNTEAFF | TGTGCCATCAGTGAGTCCCGGAGCATGAACACTGAAGCTTTCTTT